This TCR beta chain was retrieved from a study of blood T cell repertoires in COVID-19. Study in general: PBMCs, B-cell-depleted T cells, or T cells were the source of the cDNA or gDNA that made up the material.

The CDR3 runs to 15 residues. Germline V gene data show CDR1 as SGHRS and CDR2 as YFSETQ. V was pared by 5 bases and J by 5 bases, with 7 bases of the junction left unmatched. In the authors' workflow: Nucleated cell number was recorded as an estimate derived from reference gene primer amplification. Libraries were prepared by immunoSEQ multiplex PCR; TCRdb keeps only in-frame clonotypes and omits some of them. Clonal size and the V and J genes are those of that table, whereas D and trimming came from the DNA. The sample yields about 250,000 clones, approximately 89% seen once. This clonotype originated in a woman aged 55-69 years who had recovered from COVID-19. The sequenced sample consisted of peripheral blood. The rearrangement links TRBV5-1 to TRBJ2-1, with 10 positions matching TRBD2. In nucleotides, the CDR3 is TGCGCCAGCAGTTCCCAGCGGGGGGGAAACAATGAGCAGTTCTTC. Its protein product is CASSSQRGGNNEQFF. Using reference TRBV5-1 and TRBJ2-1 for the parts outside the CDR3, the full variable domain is KAGVTQTPRYLIKTRGQQVTLSCSPISGHRSVSWYQQTPGQGLQFLFEYFSETQRNKGNFPGRFSGRQFSNSRSEMNVSTLELGDSALYLCASSSQRGGNNEQFFGPGTRLTVL.